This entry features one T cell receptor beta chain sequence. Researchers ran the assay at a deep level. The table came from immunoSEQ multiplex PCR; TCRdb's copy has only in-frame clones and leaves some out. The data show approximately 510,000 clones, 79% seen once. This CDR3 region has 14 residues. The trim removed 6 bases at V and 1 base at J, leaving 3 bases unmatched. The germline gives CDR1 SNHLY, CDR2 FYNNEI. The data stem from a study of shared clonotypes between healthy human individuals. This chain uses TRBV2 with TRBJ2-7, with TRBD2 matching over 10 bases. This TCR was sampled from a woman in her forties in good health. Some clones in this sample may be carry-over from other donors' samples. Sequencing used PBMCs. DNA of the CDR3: TGTGCCAGCAGATCGGGACTAGCGTCCTACGAGCAGTACTTC. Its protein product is CASRSGLASYEQYF.